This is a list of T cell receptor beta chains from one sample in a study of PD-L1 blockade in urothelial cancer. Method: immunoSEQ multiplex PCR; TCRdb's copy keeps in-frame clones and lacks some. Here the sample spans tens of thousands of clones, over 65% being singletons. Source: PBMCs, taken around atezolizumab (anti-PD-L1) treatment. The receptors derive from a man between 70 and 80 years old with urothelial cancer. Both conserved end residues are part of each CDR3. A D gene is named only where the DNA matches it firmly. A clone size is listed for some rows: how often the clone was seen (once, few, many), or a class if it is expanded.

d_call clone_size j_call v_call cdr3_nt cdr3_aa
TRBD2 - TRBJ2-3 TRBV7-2 TGTGCCAGCAGCACCCCGGGGGGGAGTACGCAGTATTTT CASSTPGGSTQYF
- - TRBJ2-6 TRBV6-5 TGTGCCAGCAGGCAGGGGCCATCTGGGGCCAACGTCCTGACTTTC CASRQGPSGANVLTF
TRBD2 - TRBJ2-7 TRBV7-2 TGTGCCAGCAGCACTTCGACTAGCGGGAACTACGAGCAGTACTTC CASSTSTSGNYEQYF
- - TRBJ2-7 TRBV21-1 TGTGCCAGCAGCAAATTTCCCGGAAGCGGCGGCGGGAGGTCTTCCGAGCAGTACTTC CASSKFPGSGGGRSSEQYF
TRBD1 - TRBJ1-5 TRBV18 TGTGCCAGCTCGTCGCAGGGGGCGAGCAATCAGCCCCAGCATTTT CASSSQGASNQPQHF
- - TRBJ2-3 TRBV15 TGTGCCACCAGCAGAGATCGGATCGGGACAACCACAGATACGCAGTATTTT CATSRDRIGTTTDTQYF
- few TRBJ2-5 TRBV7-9 TGTGCCAGCAGCCGGGACTACCAAGAGACCCAGTACTTC CASSRDYQETQYF
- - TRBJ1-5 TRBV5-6 TGTGCCAGCAGCTTGGGCGAGGTACAGCCCCAGCATTTT CASSLGEVQPQHF
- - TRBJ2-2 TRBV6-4 TGTGCCAGCTCAGGGGCCCCGAACACCGGGGAGCTGTTTTTT CASSGAPNTGELFF
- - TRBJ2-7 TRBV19 TGTGCCAGTAACCCATCCGTCAGCTCCTACGAGCAGTACTTC CASNPSVSSYEQYF
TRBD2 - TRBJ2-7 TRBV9 TGTGCCAGCAGCTTTAGCGGGCAGCCCTACGAGCAGTACTTC CASSFSGQPYEQYF
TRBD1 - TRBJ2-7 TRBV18 TGTGCCAGCTCATCTAGCTTAGGGACAGGGGCGCTTAGCTCCTACGAGCAGTACTTC CASSSSLGTGALSSYEQYF
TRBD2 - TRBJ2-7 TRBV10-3 TGTGCCATCAGTGAGTCCCCGGGACTAGCGGCCTACGAGCAGTACTTC CAISESPGLAAYEQYF
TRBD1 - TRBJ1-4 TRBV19 TGTGCCAGTGCTACCGGGACAGGACGTGAAAAACTGTTTTTT CASATGTGREKLFF
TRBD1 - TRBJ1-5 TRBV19 TGTGCCAGTAGCCGGGACAGATATCAGCCCCAGCATTTT CASSRDRYQPQHF
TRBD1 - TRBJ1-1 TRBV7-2 TGTGCCAGCAGCTTACCAGGGGGCCTCACTGAAGCTTTCTTT CASSLPGGLTEAFF
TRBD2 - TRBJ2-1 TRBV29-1 TGCAGCGCTGATAGCGGGAGAGGTTATGGTGAGCAGTTCTTC CSADSGRGYGEQFF
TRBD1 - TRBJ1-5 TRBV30 TGTGCCTGGAGTTTCCCGGGGGACAGGGTTTTTTATCAGCCCCAGCATTTT CAWSFPGDRVFYQPQHF
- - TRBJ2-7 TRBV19 TGTGCCAGTAGTAGGGGGAGGACGAAGAACGAGCAGTACTTC CASSRGRTKNEQYF